A single sample is the source of the 6 T cell receptor beta chains below, sequenced in a study of cytomegalovirus exposure and HLA in healthy donors. PCR was performed using 60 Vbeta and 13 Jbeta primers. This table comes from immunoSEQ multiplex PCR, and its TCRdb copy is limited to in-frame clones, with some not included. The repertoire has 200,000 or so clones, 82% of them found once; the top ten carry 6.5%. The sample consisted of PBMCs. These receptors all stem from a woman aged 45 to 65 in good health and CMV-seropositive.

This chain joins TRBV14 and TRBJ2-3; no reliable D call. Germline values: CDR1 SGHDN, CDR2 FVKESK. The CDR3 loop spans 13 amino acids. V shed 1 base and J shed 5 bases, with 7 bases lying between them. The CDR3 is CASSQASRDTQYF. Here the CDR3 DNA reads TGTGCCAGCAGCCAAGCTAGTAGAGATACGCAGTATTTT.

This clone has just a few counts. The rearrangement links TRBV5-1 to TRBJ2-1, with 11 bases identical to TRBD2. The CDR3 length is 15 residues. V was pared by 5 bases and J by 4 bases, with 5 bases of the junction left unmatched. Looked up from germline, CDR1 is SGHRS and CDR2 is YFSETQ. This CDR3 reads CASRMTSGTYNEQFF. CDR3 nucleotide sequence: TGCGCCAGCAGAATGACTAGCGGGACGTACAATGAGCAGTTCTTC.

This clone was detected once. V and J are TRBV7-2 and TRBJ1-1, with TRBD1 identical over 7 bases. The CDR3 has 14 residues. The junction had 7 bases not matched to a gene; V was cut back by 3 bases and J by 6 bases. Germline loops: CDR1 SGHTA, CDR2 FQGNSA. The DNA for the CDR3 is TGTGCCAGCAGCTTTTCGACAGGGTGGTCTGAAGCTTTCTTT. It yields the protein CASSFSTGWSEAFF.

The J gene is TRBJ2-1, the V gene TRBV13, with D possibly being TRBD2 (5 bases). Trimming shortened V by 2 bases and J by 0 bases, and 8 bases separated the two germline ends. The germline CDR1 and CDR2 sequences are PRHDT and FYEKMQ (reference sequence). CDR3 size: 15 residues. For the CDR3, the DNA is TGTGCCAGCAGCTTATTAGCGTACTCCTACAATGAGCAGTTCTTC. Its protein product is CASSLLAYSYNEQFF.

V usage is TRBV7-8 and J usage is TRBJ2-3; D is perhaps TRBD2 (6 bases). CDR1 and CDR2 from the germline V gene are SGHVS and FQNEAQ. The CDR3 spans 20 residues. Trimming removed 5 bases at V and 0 bases at J, with 27 bases between. CDR3 DNA sequence: TGTGCCAGCAGCCGAGGCCGACTAGAAGGGGCTCAGGGTAGCACAGATACGCAGTATTTT. Residues: CASSRGRLEGAQGSTDTQYF. Full variable domain (rest looked up from reference TRBV7-8 and TRBJ2-3): GAGVSQSPRYKVAKRGQDVALRCDPISGHVSLFWYQQALGQGPEFLTYFQNEAQLDKSGLPSDRFFAERPEGSVSTLKIQRTQQEDSAVYLCASSRGRLEGAQGSTDTQYFGPGTRLTVL.

The J gene is TRBJ2-7, the V gene TRBV5-1; 9 bases line up with TRBD2. The ends lost 2 bases at V and 4 bases at J; junction bases unmatched: 10. Germline V gene lookup returns CDR1 SGHRS and CDR2 YFSETQ. CDR3 length equals 16 residues. The CDR3 loop reads CASSFVPGTSWYEQYF. The CDR3 region has the DNA TGCGCCAGCAGCTTCGTACCCGGGACTAGCTGGTACGAGCAGTACTTC.